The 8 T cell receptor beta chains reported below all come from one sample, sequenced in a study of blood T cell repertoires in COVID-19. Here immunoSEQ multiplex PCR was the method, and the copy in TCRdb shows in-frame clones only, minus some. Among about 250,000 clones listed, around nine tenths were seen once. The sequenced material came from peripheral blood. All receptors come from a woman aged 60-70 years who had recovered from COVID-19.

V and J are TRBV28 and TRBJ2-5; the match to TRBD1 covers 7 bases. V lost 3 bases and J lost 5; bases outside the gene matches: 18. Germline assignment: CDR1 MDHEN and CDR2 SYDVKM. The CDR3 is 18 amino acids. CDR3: CASSFSSALQGSWETQYF. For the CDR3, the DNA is TGTGCCAGCAGTTTCTCCTCAGCCTTACAGGGGTCATGGGAGACCCAGTACTTC.

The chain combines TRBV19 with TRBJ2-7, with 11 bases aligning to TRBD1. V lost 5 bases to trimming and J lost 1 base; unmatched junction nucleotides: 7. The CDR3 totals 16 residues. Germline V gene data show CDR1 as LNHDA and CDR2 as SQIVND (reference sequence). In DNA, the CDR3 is TGTGCCAGTAGTCCTCAAGGACAGGGGGCATCCTACGAGCAGTACTTC. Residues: CASSPQGQGASYEQYF.

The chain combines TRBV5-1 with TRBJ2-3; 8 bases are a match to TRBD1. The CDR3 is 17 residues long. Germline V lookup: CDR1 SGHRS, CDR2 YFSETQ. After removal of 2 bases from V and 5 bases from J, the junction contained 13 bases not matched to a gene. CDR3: CASSLATGAPFRDTQYF. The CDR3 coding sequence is TGCGCCAGCAGCTTAGCGACAGGGGCCCCTTTTCGAGATACGCAGTATTTT.

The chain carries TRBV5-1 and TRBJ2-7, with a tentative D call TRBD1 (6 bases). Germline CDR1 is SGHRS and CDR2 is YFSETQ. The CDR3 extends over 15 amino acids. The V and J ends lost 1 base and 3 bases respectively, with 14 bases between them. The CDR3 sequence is CASSLTGAGDYEQYF. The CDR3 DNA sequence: TGCGCCAGCAGCTTGACCGGGGCAGGGGACTACGAGCAGTACTTC.

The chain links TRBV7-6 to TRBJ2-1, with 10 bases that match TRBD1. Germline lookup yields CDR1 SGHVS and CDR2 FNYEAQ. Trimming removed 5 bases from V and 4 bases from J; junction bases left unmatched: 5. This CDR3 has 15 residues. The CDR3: CASSPGTGVYNEQFF. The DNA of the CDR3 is TGTGCCAGCAGCCCCGGGACAGGGGTTTACAATGAGCAGTTCTTC.

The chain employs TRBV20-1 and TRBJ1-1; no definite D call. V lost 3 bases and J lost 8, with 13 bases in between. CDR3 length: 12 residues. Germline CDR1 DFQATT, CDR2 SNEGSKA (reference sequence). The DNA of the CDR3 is TGCAGTGCTAGTTACGGTCGAGCAGAAGCTTTCTTT. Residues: CSASYGRAEAFF.

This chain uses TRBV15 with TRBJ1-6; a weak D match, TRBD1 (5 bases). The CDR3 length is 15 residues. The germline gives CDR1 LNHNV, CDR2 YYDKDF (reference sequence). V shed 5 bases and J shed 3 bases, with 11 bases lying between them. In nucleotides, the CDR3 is TGTGCCACCAGCCCGGAGGGGCACTATAATTCACCCCTCCACTTT. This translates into CATSPEGHYNSPLHF.

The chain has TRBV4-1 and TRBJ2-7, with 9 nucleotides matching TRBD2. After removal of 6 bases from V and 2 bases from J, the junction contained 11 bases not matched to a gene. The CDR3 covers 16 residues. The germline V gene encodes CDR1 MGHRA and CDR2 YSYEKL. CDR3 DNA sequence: TGCGCCAGCAGATTGCGGGGGGGGCCTGGGCCCTACGAGCAGTACTTC. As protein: CASRLRGGPGPYEQYF.